Described below is a single T cell receptor beta chain sequence and its context. Antigen specificity is unknown. The data originate from a study of cytomegalovirus exposure and HLA in healthy donors. Study-wide context: The early release's HLA-typed donors yielded roughly 85 million unique TCRs.

The PCR contained 60 Vbeta and 13 Jbeta primers. Assay: immunoSEQ multiplex PCR; the TCRdb copy retains only in-frame clones and omits some. The sample lists about 130,000 clones, approximately 79% occurring once. CDR3 size: 13 residues. CDR1 and CDR2 from the germline V gene are SNHLY and FYNNEI. V lost 6 bases and J lost 4, with 12 bases in between. Findings and limits, study-wide: TCR beta V- and J-gene trimming was later associated with a missense DCLRE1C variant. It was only CMV serostatus that was available as immune exposure information.

This receptor was obtained from a man between 18 and 35 years old in good health and CMV-seropositive. The sequencing input was PBMCs. The chain employs TRBV2 and TRBJ2-5; D gene unclear. CDR3 DNA: TGTGCCAGCAGCTCCACTCCGGGAGAGACCCAGTACTTC. This gives the protein CASSSTPGETQYF.